The TCR beta chain described here comes from a study of identical twins. The sample holds many counts of this clonotype. There are 12 residues in the CDR3. V was shortened by 6 bases and J by 5 bases, with 7 bases between the two germline ends. Germline V gene sequence: CDR1 MDHEN, CDR2 SYDVKM. Each CDR3 protein is one row after TCRdb ran MiXCR on the 5' RACE reads. The sample lists some 710,000 distinct CDR3 sequences, roughly 6% occurring once. The sequenced material came from naive T cells sorted from blood. The receptor was derived from a man aged 18 to 35 in good health. This chain joins TRBV28 and TRBJ2-2, with D uncertain. The CDR3 nucleotides are TGTGCCAGCAGCCCCAGTACCGGGGAGCTGTTTTTT. Translated: CASSPSTGELFF.